This entry lists 29 T cell receptor beta chains sequenced from one sample in a study of T cell changes during pregnancy in multiple sclerosis. TCRdb's copy holds only in-frame clones and misses some; the assay was immunoSEQ multiplex PCR. This table holds some 28,000 clones, approximately 90% found once. Source: CD4+ T cells from peripheral blood mononuclear cells, taken in the first trimester of pregnancy. The origin of the receptors is a female donor with multiple sclerosis, enrolled in a pregnancy study.

The V call is TRBV7-2, the J call TRBJ2-2; 9 bases map to TRBD2. V lost 2 bases, J lost 6 bases, and 7 bases stayed unmatched. Germline V gene lookup returns CDR1 SGHTA and CDR2 FQGNSA. The CDR3 contains 16 residues. CDR3 sequence: CASSLSGGGAPGELFF. CDR3 nucleotides: TGTGCCAGCAGCTTAAGTGGCGGGGGGGCCCCCGGGGAGCTGTTTTTT.

This chain links TRBV30 with TRBJ2-2; D perhaps matches TRBD1 (6 bases). Germline loops: CDR1 GTSNPN, CDR2 SVGIG (reference sequence). Trimming removed 4 bases from V and 0 bases from J, with 9 bases in between. The CDR3 loop spans 14 amino acids. CDR3 amino acids: CAWMRGTNTGELFF. The DNA of the CDR3 is TGTGCCTGGATGAGGGGGACGAACACCGGGGAGCTGTTTTTT.

V is TRBV5-1 and J is TRBJ1-2; 7 bases match TRBD1. The junction had 10 bases not matched to a gene; V was cut back by 4 bases and J by 4 bases. Germline CDR1 is SGHRS and CDR2 is YFSETQ. There are 15 residues in the CDR3. The CDR3 DNA is TGCGCCAGCAGCCCTGGTGACAGGGTGCCCTATGGCTACACCTTC. This translates into CASSPGDRVPYGYTF.

A single count supports this clone. The chain has TRBV2 and TRBJ1-6, with TRBD1 identical over 7 bases. V gave up 4 bases and J gave up 7 bases; unmatched junction bases: 4. The CDR3 loop spans 14 amino acids. Germline values: CDR1 SNHLY, CDR2 FYNNEI. This chain's CDR3 is CASSVYRGNSPLHF. In DNA, the CDR3 is TGTGCCAGCAGTGTTTACAGGGGAAATTCACCCCTCCACTTT.

V is TRBV7-2 and J is TRBJ2-3; TRBD2 agrees at 7 bases. The junction had 12 bases not matched to a gene; V was cut back by 3 bases and J by 6 bases. This CDR3 comprises 16 residues. Germline lookup yields CDR1 SGHTA and CDR2 FQGNSA. CDR3 nucleotides: TGTGCCAGCAGCTTGTCAGGAAGCGGGGCAGGCGATACGCAGTATTTT. The encoded protein is CASSLSGSGAGDTQYF.

This chain connects TRBV30 to TRBJ2-3; maybe TRBD2 (7 bases). Between the trimmed V and J ends, which lost 2 bases and 0 bases, there was a span of 18 bases. Looked up from germline, CDR1 is GTSNPN and CDR2 is SVGIG (reference sequence). This CDR3 is 17 amino acids long. The CDR3 sequence is CAWSKPIGGGSTDTQYF. The CDR3, as DNA: TGTGCCTGGAGTAAGCCGATAGGGGGGGGGAGCACAGATACGCAGTATTTT.

This CDR3 is CASSLHSLSGANVLTF. The CDR3 nucleotides are TGCGCCAGCAGCTTACACAGTCTCTCTGGGGCCAACGTCCTGACTTTC. The V and J genes are TRBV5-1 and TRBJ2-6, with D hard to call. The CDR3 runs 16 residues. Germline loops: CDR1 SGHRS, CDR2 YFSETQ. The germline V and J ends were trimmed by 2 bases and 0 bases, with 9 bases remaining between them.

CDR3: CASSESGTGTEAFF. CDR3 nucleotide sequence: TGCGCCAGCAGTGAGTCGGGGACAGGCACTGAAGCTTTCTTT. The V and J genes are TRBV10-1 and TRBJ1-1; 8 bases are a match to TRBD1. Germline V gene sequence: CDR1 WNHNN, CDR2 SYGVQD (reference sequence). The CDR3 runs to 14 residues. The V gene end was trimmed by 0 bases and the J gene end by 4 bases; junction bases not matched to a gene: 1.

J is TRBJ2-5 and V is TRBV4-2; a possible D gene is TRBD2 (6 bases). V lost 3 bases, J lost 4 bases, and 18 bases lay in between. The CDR3 is 16 residues long. The germline gives CDR1 LGHNA, CDR2 YNFKEQ. The chain's CDR3 is CASSQANAGRRETQYF. CDR3 bases: TGTGCCAGCAGCCAGGCAAATGCGGGGAGACGAGAGACCCAGTACTTC.

The V and J genes are TRBV7-2 and TRBJ1-1; TRBD1 matches at 8 bases. Germline lookup yields CDR1 SGHTA and CDR2 FQGNSA. The CDR3 contains 15 residues. V lost 4 bases to trimming and J lost 3 bases; unmatched junction nucleotides: 7. The CDR3 DNA reads as TGTGCCAGCAGCTCCCCCGACAGGGGTGACACTGAAGCTTTCTTT. Protein: CASSSPDRGDTEAFF. Using reference TRBV7-2 and TRBJ1-1 for the parts outside the CDR3, the full variable domain is GAGVSQSPSNKVTEKGKDVELRCDPISGHTALYWYRQSLGQGLEFLIYFQGNSAPDKSGLPSDRFSAERTGGSVSTLTIQRTQQEDSAVYLCASSSPDRGDTEAFFGQGTRLTVV.

This chain uses TRBV7-2 with TRBJ1-2; D is possibly TRBD1 (5 bases). CDR3 length: 13 residues. In germline, CDR1 is SGHTA, CDR2 FQGNSA. The V and J ends lost 5 bases and 4 bases respectively, with 11 bases between them. For the CDR3, the DNA is TGTGCCAGCAGCCTATGGACAAGCTATGGCTACACCTTC. It specifies CASSLWTSYGYTF.

This clone showed up just a few times. This chain uses TRBV30 with TRBJ1-1; TRBD1 aligns across 9 bases. This CDR3 has 13 residues. Germline V gene sequence: CDR1 GTSNPN, CDR2 SVGIG (reference sequence). V trimming: 3 bases; J trimming: 3 bases; junction bases outside the gene matches: 2. CDR3 nucleotides: TGTGCCTGGAGCCGGACAGGGGACACTGAAGCTTTCTTT. It specifies CAWSRTGDTEAFF.

The chain has TRBV4-1 and TRBJ1-2; D gene uncertain. The CDR3 extends over 12 amino acids. Trimming removed 4 bases from V and 1 base from J, with 4 bases in between. Germline V gene sequence: CDR1 MGHRA, CDR2 YSYEKL. As DNA, the CDR3 is TGCGCCAGCAGCCGCAGTAACTATGGCTACACCTTC. As protein: CASSRSNYGYTF.

V gene TRBV5-1 combines with J gene TRBJ2-1, with D maybe TRBD1 (5 bases). V was clipped by 0 bases and J by 0 bases, with 13 bases between them. CDR1 and CDR2 from the germline V gene are SGHRS and YFSETQ. The CDR3 length is 17 residues. CDR3 nucleotides: TGCGCCAGCAGCTTGGATCTGGGGCTGAGCTCCTACAATGAGCAGTTCTTC. This translates into CASSLDLGLSSYNEQFF.

The rearrangement links TRBV7-9 to TRBJ1-2; possible D gene TRBD1, 5 bases. V was clipped by 2 bases and J by 4 bases, with 8 bases between them. Germline-derived CDR1 and CDR2 are SEHNR and FQNEAQ (reference sequence). The CDR3 is 13 amino acids. For the CDR3, the DNA is TGTGCCAGCAGCTTACAGGGAACCTATGGCTACACCTTC. Its translation is CASSLQGTYGYTF. Using reference TRBV7-9 and TRBJ1-2 for the parts outside the CDR3, the full variable domain is DTGVSQNPRHKITKRGQNVTFRCDPISEHNRLYWYRQTLGQGPEFLTYFQNEAQLEKSRLLSDRFSAERPKGSFSTLEIQRTEQGDSAMYLCASSLQGTYGYTFGSGTRLTVV.

This clone was seen just once. V gene TRBV19 combines with J gene TRBJ1-5, with TRBD1 identical over 7 bases. The germline V gene encodes CDR1 LNHDA and CDR2 SQIVND (reference sequence). Trimming took 3 bases from V and 0 from J; bases not matched to a gene: 8. This CDR3 is 17 amino acids long. CDR3 nucleotides: TGTGCCAGTAGTATCTCCCGGGGGACAGCTAGCAATCAGCCCCAGCATTTT. Amino acid sequence: CASSISRGTASNQPQHF.

The V and J genes are TRBV6-1 and TRBJ1-6; no clear D gene. V shed 8 bases and J shed 7 bases, with 18 bases lying between them. Germline V gene sequence: CDR1 MNHNS, CDR2 SASEGT. This CDR3 is 15 amino acids long. The CDR3 loop reads CASCREHLENSPLHF. The CDR3 nucleotides are TGTGCCAGCTGTCGCGAGCACCTAGAAAATTCACCCCTCCACTTT.

The V gene is TRBV7-9, the J gene TRBJ1-1, with 7 nucleotides matching TRBD1. Germline loops: CDR1 SEHNR, CDR2 FQNEAQ (reference sequence). V trimming: 5 bases; J trimming: 7 bases; junction bases outside the gene matches: 10. This CDR3 spans 14 amino acids. CDR3 DNA: TGTGCCAGCAGCAGATCAGGGGGATGGGGTGAAGCTTTCTTT. Its protein product is CASSRSGGWGEAFF.

V and J are TRBV2 and TRBJ1-1; 8 positions agree with TRBD1. V lost 6 bases and J lost 3; bases outside the gene matches: 6. From germline, CDR1 is SNHLY and CDR2 FYNNEI. The CDR3 is 14 amino acids. Written as DNA, the CDR3 is TGTGCCAGCAGCGTGACAGGGGAAGACACTGAAGCTTTCTTT. Protein sequence: CASSVTGEDTEAFF.

The chain links TRBV15 to TRBJ2-3; D is perhaps TRBD1 (6 bases). V was trimmed by 6 bases and J by 0 bases, leaving 10 bases between them. In germline, CDR1 is LNHNV, CDR2 YYDKDF (reference sequence). The CDR3 length is 14 residues. CDR3 sequence (DNA): TGTGCCACCAGACAGGGACCTAGCACAGATACGCAGTATTTT. Translation gives CATRQGPSTDTQYF.

This clone was recorded a few times. The chain is built from TRBV7-2 and TRBJ2-1, with D possibly TRBD1 on 6 matching bases. CDR3 length: 16 amino acids. From germline, CDR1 is SGHTA and CDR2 FQGNSA. The germline V and J ends were trimmed by 5 bases and 9 bases, with 23 bases remaining between them. The CDR3 DNA reads TGTGCCAGCAGCGAACAGGGACCGAACAAGAATGGTGAGCAGTTCTTC. The encoded protein is CASSEQGPNKNGEQFF.

Concerning this clone itself: At one end the junction does not follow the germline gene, possibly because of a read error. This chain uses TRBV7-2 with TRBJ1-2, with TRBD1 matching over 10 bases. This CDR3 contains 11 residues. Germline V gene lookup returns CDR1 SGHTA and CDR2 FQGNSA. The CDR3 sequence: CASSPRTGGGF. Here the CDR3 DNA reads TGTGCCAGCAGCCCGAGGACAGGGGGAGGCTTC.

The rearrangement links TRBV5-6 to TRBJ1-2, with D perhaps matching TRBD1 (6 bases). The CDR3 contains 15 residues. Trimming took 3 bases from V and 0 from J, leaving 12 bases between them. The V gene's germline CDR1 is SGHDT and CDR2 YYEEEE. CDR3 nucleotide sequence: TGTGCCAGCAGCTCCCGGGACATCGCTAACTATGGCTACACCTTC. Its protein product is CASSSRDIANYGYTF.

The chain couples TRBV7-9 to TRBJ1-2; no definite D call. Trimming pared 2 bases from V and 4 bases from J, leaving 11 bases between. Germline V gene sequence: CDR1 SEHNR, CDR2 FQNEAQ (reference sequence). This CDR3 has 14 residues. The CDR3 reads CASSLQVSSYGYTF. CDR3 nucleotides: TGTGCCAGCAGCTTACAGGTATCCTCCTATGGCTACACCTTC. The complete variable domain, with remaining parts taken from reference TRBV7-9 and TRBJ1-2, reads DTGVSQNPRHKITKRGQNVTFRCDPISEHNRLYWYRQTLGQGPEFLTYFQNEAQLEKSRLLSDRFSAERPKGSFSTLEIQRTEQGDSAMYLCASSLQVSSYGYTFGSGTRLTVV.

This clone was recorded only once. The chain employs TRBV2 and TRBJ2-3; D call uncertain. There are 12 residues in the CDR3. CDR1 SNHLY and CDR2 FYNNEI come from the germline V gene. Trimming stripped 8 bases from V and 1 base from J, with 7 bases between. The CDR3 DNA reads TGTGCCAGCCAGCGTGGCACAGATACGCAGTATTTT. Its protein is CASQRGTDTQYF.

The chain carries TRBV7-8 and TRBJ1-2, with TRBD1 as a possible D gene (5 bases). Per the germline V gene, CDR1 is SGHVS and CDR2 is FQNEAQ. Trimming pared 1 base from V and 5 bases from J, leaving 20 bases between. This CDR3 has 17 amino acids. The CDR3 DNA sequence: TGTGCCAGCAGCTTAGTCCCTTCTGGCAGGGTGAAATATGGCTACACCTTC. Amino acid sequence: CASSLVPSGRVKYGYTF.

This sequence joins TRBV6-1 and TRBJ2-3; tentative D call: TRBD2 (5 bases). Germline-derived CDR1 and CDR2 are MNHNS and SASEGT. Trimming left V 10 bases short and J 6 bases short, with 20 bases between. The CDR3 loop spans 14 amino acids. The CDR3 region is CATAGSPSRDTQYF. The CDR3 region has the DNA TGTGCCACGGCGGGTAGCCCGAGCAGGGATACGCAGTATTTT.

V is TRBV6-6 and J is TRBJ1-2; possible D gene TRBD1, 6 bases. The CDR3 covers 14 residues. CDR1 is MNHNY and CDR2 is SVGAGI in the germline V gene (reference sequence). The germline V and J ends were trimmed by 2 bases and 4 bases, with 11 bases remaining between them. The CDR3 here is CASSYPGQFYGYTF. CDR3 nucleotides: TGTGCCAGCAGTTACCCCGGACAGTTCTATGGCTACACCTTC.

The chain employs TRBV18 and TRBJ2-2, with 9 positions matching TRBD2. Germline CDR1 reads KGHSH; CDR2 reads LQKENI. J gave up 2 bases and V 2 bases, and 6 bases lay outside the gene matches. The CDR3 spans 17 residues. The CDR3, as DNA: TGTGCCAGCTCACCAACTCTAGCGGGGATTAACACCGGGGAGCTGTTTTTT. Encoded protein: CASSPTLAGINTGELFF.